The present T cell receptor beta chain was sequenced within a study of blood T cell repertoires in COVID-19. Turning to the study itself: PBMCs, B-cell-depleted T cells, or T cells were the source of the cDNA or gDNA that made up the material.

Participant reports of clinical history set cohort assignment. Source study methods: Nucleated cell number was recorded as an estimate derived from reference gene primer amplification. The table came from immunoSEQ multiplex PCR; TCRdb's copy has only in-frame clones and leaves some out. The D gene and trimming were derived from the DNA, and the V and J assignments and clone size from that table. The data show around 250,000 clones, around nine tenths seen once. There are 17 residues in the CDR3. Between the trimmed V and J ends, which lost 3 bases and 4 bases, there was a span of 23 bases. CDR1 and CDR2 from the germline V gene are DFQATT and SNEGSKA (reference sequence).

V usage is TRBV20-1 and J usage is TRBJ2-3; a possible D gene is TRBD2 (5 bases). The sequencing input was PBMCs or T cells enriched from blood (not recorded which). The sequence came from a woman aged 25 to 39 who had recovered from COVID-19. The DNA of the CDR3 is TGCAGTGCTAGTACGTTGGGAGTGGGAGCCCCCCCAGATACGCAGTATTTT. It specifies CSASTLGVGAPPDTQYF.